What follows is one TCR beta chain and its context. Its antigen is currently unknown. The data were produced by immunoSEQ multiplex PCR, yet TCRdb's version contains in-frame clones alone and is incomplete. The sample contains 23,000 or so clones, approximately 85% of which appear only once. CDR3 length: 14 residues. Trimming stripped 7 bases from V and 0 bases from J, with 13 bases between. The V gene's germline CDR1 is WSHSY and CDR2 SAAADI. This sample is drawn from a study of T cells in localized non-small cell lung cancer. Points from the study as a whole: Because sequencing included only one region (of the tumor), heterogeneity remains possible. There was an association of higher blood T cell density with longer overall survival. Uninvolved neighboring lung showed the greatest T cell clonality, exceeding tumor. In adjacent lung, a median roughly 57 of the top 100 tumor clones were found.

This TCR was recovered from a male donor at least 60 years old with stage II lung adenocarcinoma. This specimen consisted of peripheral blood mononuclear cells, obtained before any cancer treatment. The chain has TRBV10-2 and TRBJ2-7, with D possibly matching TRBD2 (5 bases). This chain's CDR3 is CASTPPGFSYEQYF. The CDR3 DNA reads as TGCGCCAGCACCCCCCCGGGATTCTCCTACGAGCAGTACTTC.